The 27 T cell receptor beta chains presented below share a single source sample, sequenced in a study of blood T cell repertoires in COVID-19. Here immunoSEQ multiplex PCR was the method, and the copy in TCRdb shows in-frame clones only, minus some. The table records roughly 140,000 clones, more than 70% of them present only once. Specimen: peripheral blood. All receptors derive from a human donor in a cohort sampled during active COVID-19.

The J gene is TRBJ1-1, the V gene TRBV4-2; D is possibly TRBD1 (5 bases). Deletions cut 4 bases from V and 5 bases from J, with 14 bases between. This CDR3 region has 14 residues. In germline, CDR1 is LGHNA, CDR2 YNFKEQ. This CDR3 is CASSPTGTRTEAFF. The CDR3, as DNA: TGTGCCAGCAGCCCGACCGGGACTAGGACTGAAGCTTTCTTT.

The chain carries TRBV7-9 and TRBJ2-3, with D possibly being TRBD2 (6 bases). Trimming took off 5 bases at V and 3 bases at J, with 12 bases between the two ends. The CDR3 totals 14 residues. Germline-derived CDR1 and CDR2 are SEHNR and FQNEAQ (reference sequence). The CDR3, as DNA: TGTGCCAGCAGCCCCGTAGCGGCGACAGATACGCAGTATTTT. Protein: CASSPVAATDTQYF. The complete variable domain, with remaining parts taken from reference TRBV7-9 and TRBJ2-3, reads DTGVSQNPRHKITKRGQNVTFRCDPISEHNRLYWYRQTLGQGPEFLTYFQNEAQLEKSRLLSDRFSAERPKGSFSTLEIQRTEQGDSAMYLCASSPVAATDTQYFGPGTRLTVL.

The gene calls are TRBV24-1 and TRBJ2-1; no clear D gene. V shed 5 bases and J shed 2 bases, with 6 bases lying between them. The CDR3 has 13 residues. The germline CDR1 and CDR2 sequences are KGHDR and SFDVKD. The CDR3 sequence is CATSGVTYNEQFF. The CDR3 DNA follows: TGTGCCACCAGTGGAGTTACCTACAATGAGCAGTTCTTC.

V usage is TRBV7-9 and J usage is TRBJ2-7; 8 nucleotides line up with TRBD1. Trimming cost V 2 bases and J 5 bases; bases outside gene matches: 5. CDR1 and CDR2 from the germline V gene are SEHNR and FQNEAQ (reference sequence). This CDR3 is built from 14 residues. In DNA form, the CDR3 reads TGTGCCAGCAGCTTAATCCCAGGGGGCCACGAGCAGTACTTC. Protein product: CASSLIPGGHEQYF.

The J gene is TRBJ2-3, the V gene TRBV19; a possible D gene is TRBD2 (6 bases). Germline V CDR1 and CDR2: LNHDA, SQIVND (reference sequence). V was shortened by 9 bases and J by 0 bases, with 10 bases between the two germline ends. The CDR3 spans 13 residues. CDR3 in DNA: TGTGCCAGCTGTAGCGGCAGCACAGATACGCAGTATTTT. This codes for CASCSGSTDTQYF.

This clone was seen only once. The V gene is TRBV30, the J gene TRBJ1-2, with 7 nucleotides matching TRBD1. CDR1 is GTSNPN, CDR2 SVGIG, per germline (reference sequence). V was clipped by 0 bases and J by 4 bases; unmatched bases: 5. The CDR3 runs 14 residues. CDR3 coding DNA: TGTGCCTGGAGTGTTAAGGGGGCGGGCTATGGCTACACCTTC. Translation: CAWSVKGAGYGYTF.

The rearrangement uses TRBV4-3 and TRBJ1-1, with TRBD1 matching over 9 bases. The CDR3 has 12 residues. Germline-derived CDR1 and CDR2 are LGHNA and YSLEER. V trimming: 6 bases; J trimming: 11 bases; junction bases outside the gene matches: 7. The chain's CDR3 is CASSPETGGAFF. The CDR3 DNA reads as TGCGCCAGCAGTCCCGAGACAGGGGGGGCTTTCTTT.

For the CDR3, the DNA is TGCGCCAGCAGCTGGGCGGGGGGCAGCGCCTACGAGCAGTACTTC. This sequence encodes CASSWAGGSAYEQYF. The chain carries TRBV5-1 and TRBJ2-7, with TRBD2 matching 8 bases. CDR1 and CDR2 (germline): SGHRS, YFSETQ. CDR3 length: 15 residues. V lost 3 bases and J lost 2; bases outside the gene matches: 7.

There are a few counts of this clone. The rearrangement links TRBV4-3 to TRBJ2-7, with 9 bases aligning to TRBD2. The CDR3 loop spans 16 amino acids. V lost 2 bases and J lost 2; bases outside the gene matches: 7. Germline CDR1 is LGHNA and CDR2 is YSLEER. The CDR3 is CASSQYPSGVPYEQYF. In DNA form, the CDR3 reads TGCGCCAGCAGCCAATACCCTAGCGGGGTACCCTACGAGCAGTACTTC.

The CDR3 region is CASSLRVRETQYF. In DNA, the CDR3 is TGTGCCAGCAGCTTACGTGTGAGGGAGACCCAGTACTTC. The J gene is TRBJ2-5, the V gene TRBV7-9; D remains unclear. Deletions cut 2 bases from V and 5 bases from J, with 9 bases between. The CDR3 contains 13 residues. Per the germline V gene, CDR1 is SEHNR and CDR2 is FQNEAQ (reference sequence). Full variable domain (rest looked up from reference TRBV7-9 and TRBJ2-5): DTGVSQNPRHKITKRGQNVTFRCDPISEHNRLYWYRQTLGQGPEFLTYFQNEAQLEKSRLLSDRFSAERPKGSFSTLEIQRTEQGDSAMYLCASSLRVRETQYFGPGTRLLVL.

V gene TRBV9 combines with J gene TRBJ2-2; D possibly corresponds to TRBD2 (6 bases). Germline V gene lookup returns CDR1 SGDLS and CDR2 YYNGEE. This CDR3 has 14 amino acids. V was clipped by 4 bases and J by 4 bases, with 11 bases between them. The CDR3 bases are TGTGCCAGCAGCAAGGGACTTTCCACCGGGGAGCTGTTTTTT. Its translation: CASSKGLSTGELFF.

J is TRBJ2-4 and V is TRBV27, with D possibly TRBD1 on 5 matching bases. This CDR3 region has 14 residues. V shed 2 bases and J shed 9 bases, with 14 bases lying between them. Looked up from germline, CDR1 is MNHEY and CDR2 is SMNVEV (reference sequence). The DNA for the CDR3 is TGTGCCAGCAGTTTACTCGGCAGGGAAGGCATTCAGTACTTC. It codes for CASSLLGREGIQYF.

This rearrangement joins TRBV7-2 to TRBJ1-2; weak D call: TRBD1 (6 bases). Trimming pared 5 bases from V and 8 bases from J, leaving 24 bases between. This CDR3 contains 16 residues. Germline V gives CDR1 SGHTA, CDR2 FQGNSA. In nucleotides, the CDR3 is TGTGCCAGCAGCCAACTACAGGGAGTAGGTTTACAGGGCTACACCTTC. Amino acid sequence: CASSQLQGVGLQGYTF.

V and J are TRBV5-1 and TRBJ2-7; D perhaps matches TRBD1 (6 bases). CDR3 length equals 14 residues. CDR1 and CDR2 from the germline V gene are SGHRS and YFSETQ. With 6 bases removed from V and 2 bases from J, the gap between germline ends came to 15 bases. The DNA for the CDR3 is TGCGCCAGCAACAAGGGGGAGCCAACCTACGAGCAGTACTTC. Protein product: CASNKGEPTYEQYF.

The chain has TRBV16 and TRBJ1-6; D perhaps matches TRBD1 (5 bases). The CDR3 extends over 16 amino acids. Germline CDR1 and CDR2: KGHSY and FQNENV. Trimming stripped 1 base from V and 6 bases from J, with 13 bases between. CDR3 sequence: CASSQYGQGFNSPLHF. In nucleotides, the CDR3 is TGTGCCAGCAGCCAATACGGCCAGGGCTTTAATTCACCCCTCCACTTT.

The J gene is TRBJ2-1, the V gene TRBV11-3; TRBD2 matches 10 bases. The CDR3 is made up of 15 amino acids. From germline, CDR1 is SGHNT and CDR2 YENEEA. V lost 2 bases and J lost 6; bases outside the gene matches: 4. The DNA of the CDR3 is TGTGCCAGCAGCTTAAAAGCGGGGGGGCTCAATGAGCAGTTCTTC. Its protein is CASSLKAGGLNEQFF.

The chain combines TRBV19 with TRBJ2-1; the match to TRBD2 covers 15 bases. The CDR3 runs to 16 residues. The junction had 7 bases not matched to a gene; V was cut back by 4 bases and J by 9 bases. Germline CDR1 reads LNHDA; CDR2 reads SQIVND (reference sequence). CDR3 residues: CASSNLPGLAGGEQFF. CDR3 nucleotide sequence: TGTGCCAGTAGTAATCTTCCGGGACTAGCGGGGGGTGAGCAGTTCTTC.

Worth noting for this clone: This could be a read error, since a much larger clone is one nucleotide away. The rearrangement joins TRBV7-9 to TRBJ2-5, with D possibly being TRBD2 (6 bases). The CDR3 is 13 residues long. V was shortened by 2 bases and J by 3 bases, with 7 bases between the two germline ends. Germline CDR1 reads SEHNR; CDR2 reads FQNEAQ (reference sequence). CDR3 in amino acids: CASSLWGEETQYF. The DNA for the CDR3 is TGTGCCAGCAGCTTATGGGGGGAAGAGACCCAGTACTTC. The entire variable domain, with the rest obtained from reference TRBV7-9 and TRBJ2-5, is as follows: DTGVSQNPRHKITKRGQNVTFRCDPISEHNRLYWYRQTLGQGPEFLTYFQNEAQLEKSRLLSDRFSAERPKGSFSTLEIQRTEQGDSAMYLCASSLWGEETQYFGPGTRLLVL.

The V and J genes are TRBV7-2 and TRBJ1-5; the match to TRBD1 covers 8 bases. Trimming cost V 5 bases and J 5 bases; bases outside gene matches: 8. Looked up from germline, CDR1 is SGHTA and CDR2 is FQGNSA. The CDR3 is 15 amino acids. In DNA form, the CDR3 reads TGTGCCAGCAGCCCAGGGACAGGCCTACATCAGCCCCAGCATTTT. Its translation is CASSPGTGLHQPQHF. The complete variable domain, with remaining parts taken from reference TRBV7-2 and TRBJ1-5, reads GAGVSQSPSNKVTEKGKDVELRCDPISGHTALYWYRQSLGQGLEFLIYFQGNSAPDKSGLPSDRFSAERTGGSVSTLTIQRTQQEDSAVYLCASSPGTGLHQPQHFGDGTRLSIL.

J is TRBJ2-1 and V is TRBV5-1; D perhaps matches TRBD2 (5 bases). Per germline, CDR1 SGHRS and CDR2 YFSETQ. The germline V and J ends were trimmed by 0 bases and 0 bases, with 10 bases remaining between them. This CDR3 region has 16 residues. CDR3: CASSLGVGSSYNEQFF. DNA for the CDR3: TGCGCCAGCAGCTTGGGAGTGGGGAGCTCCTACAATGAGCAGTTCTTC.

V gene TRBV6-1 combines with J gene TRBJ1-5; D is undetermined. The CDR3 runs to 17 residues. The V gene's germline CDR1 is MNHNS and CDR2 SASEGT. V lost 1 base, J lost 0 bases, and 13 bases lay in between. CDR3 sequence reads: CASSEDVRVYSNQPQHF. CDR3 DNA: TGTGCCAGCAGTGAAGATGTAAGAGTTTATAGCAATCAGCCCCAGCATTTT.

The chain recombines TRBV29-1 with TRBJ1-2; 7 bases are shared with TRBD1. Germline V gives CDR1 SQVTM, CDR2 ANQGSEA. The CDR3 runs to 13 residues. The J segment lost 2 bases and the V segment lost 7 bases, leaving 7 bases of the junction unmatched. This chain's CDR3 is CSAGPQGNYGYTF. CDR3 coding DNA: TGCAGCGCAGGCCCACAGGGGAACTATGGCTACACCTTC. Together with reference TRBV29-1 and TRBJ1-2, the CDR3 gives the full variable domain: SAVISQKPSRDICQRGTSLTIQCQVDSQVTMMFWYRQQPGQSLTLIATANQGSEATYESGFVIDKFPISRPNLTFSTLTVSNMSPEDSSIYLCSAGPQGNYGYTFGSGTRLTVV.

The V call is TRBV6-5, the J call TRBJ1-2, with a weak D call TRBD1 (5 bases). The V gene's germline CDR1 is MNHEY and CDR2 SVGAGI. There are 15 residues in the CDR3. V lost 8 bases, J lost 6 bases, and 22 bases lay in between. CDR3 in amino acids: CASLPEAAGYNGYTF. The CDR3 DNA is TGTGCCAGCCTCCCCGAGGCGGCAGGGTATAATGGCTACACCTTC.

CDR3 sequence (DNA): TGTGCCAGCTCACCACGGTCCGGGACAGGGGGCACGAACACTGAAGCTTTCTTT. It specifies CASSPRSGTGGTNTEAFF. The J gene is TRBJ1-1, the V gene TRBV18; the match to TRBD1 covers 12 bases. Per germline, CDR1 KGHSH and CDR2 LQKENI. The CDR3 has 18 residues. The V segment lost 1 base and the J segment 1 base; nucleotides outside the gene matches: 7.

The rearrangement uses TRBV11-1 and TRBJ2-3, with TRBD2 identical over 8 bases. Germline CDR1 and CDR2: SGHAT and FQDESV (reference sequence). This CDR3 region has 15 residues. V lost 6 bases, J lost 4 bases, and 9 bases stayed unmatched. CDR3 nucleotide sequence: TGTGCCAGCAGTCTGGCGGGACTAGGTTCAGATACGCAGTATTTT. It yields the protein CASSLAGLGSDTQYF. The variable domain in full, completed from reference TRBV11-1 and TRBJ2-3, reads EAEVAQSPRYKITEKSQAVAFWCDPISGHATLYWYRQILGQGPELLVQFQDESVVDDSQLPKDRFSAERLKGVDSTLKIQPAELGDSAMYLCASSLAGLGSDTQYFGPGTRLTVL.

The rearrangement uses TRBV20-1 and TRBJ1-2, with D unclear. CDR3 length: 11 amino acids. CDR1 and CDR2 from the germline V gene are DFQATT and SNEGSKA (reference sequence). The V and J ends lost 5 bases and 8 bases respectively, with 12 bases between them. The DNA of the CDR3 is TGCAGTGCTCGGATCGAGGAAGGCTACACCTTC. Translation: CSARIEEGYTF.

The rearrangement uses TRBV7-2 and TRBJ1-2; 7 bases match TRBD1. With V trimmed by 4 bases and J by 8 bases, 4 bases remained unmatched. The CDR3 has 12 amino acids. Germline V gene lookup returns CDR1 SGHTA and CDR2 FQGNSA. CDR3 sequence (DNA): TGTGCCAGCAGCTCAGGGGGTGGAGGCTACACCTTC. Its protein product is CASSSGGGGYTF.